Each of the 23 T cell receptor beta chains below was sequenced from the same sample in a study of T-cell memory formation after mild COVID-19. TCRdb re-called the 5' RACE reads through MiXCR, storing one row per CDR3 protein. The sample includes 450,000 or so distinct CDR3 sequences, around 20% seen only once; the top ten take around 9.2%. Material for sequencing was PBMCs or a T cell subset sorted from them (not recorded which). The receptors stem from an adult woman who had mild COVID-19 (a few samples of this study predate the infection). Cell type and time point are not known.

In its sample, this clonotype was seen once. The V and J genes are TRBV7-2 and TRBJ2-3; D unresolved. This CDR3 comprises 14 residues. Germline V gene sequence: CDR1 SGHTA, CDR2 FQGNSA. V lost 1 base to trimming and J lost 2 bases, with 7 bases between them. For the CDR3, the DNA is TGTGCCAGCAGCTTAGGGAGAAACACAGATACGCAGTATTTT. This gives the protein CASSLGRNTDTQYF.

The V gene is TRBV2, the J gene TRBJ1-1; perhaps TRBD1 as D (5 bases). The CDR3 is 13 residues long. Germline-derived CDR1 and CDR2 are SNHLY and FYNNEI. V gave up 2 bases and J gave up 3 bases, with 7 bases separating them. DNA for the CDR3: TGTGCCAGCAGTGAAATGGGGCACACTGAAGCTTTCTTT. Its translation: CASSEMGHTEAFF.

The chain is built from TRBV3-1 and TRBJ2-7, with unresolved D. The CDR3 contains 14 residues. Trimming left V 1 base short and J 2 bases short, with 9 bases between. Germline V lookup: CDR1 LGHDT, CDR2 YNNKEL (reference sequence). DNA of the CDR3: TGTGCCAGCAGCCAAGCAGAAGGGCCCTACGAGCAGTACTTC. This translates into CASSQAEGPYEQYF.

The chain is built from TRBV7-3 and TRBJ2-1; 7 positions agree with TRBD2. Trimming cost V 0 bases and J 7 bases; bases outside gene matches: 21. The germline V gene encodes CDR1 SGHTA and CDR2 FQGTGA. The CDR3 spans 20 residues. In DNA, the CDR3 is TGTGCCAGCAGCTTAACCTCTGGTAGCGGGCGTACAATTACAAGGAATGAGCAGTTCTTC. It translates to CASSLTSGSGRTITRNEQFF.

The gene calls are TRBV5-1 and TRBJ2-2, with 7 bases aligning to TRBD1. Per the germline V gene, CDR1 is SGHRS and CDR2 is YFSETQ. V lost 1 base and J lost 4; bases outside the gene matches: 7. The CDR3 has 16 residues. This CDR3 reads CASSLIEQGSTGELFF. CDR3 sequence (DNA): TGCGCCAGCAGCTTGATTGAACAGGGGAGCACCGGGGAGCTGTTTTTT.

This clonotype was found a few times. The chain is built from TRBV19 and TRBJ1-2, with 9 bases identical to TRBD1. There are 14 residues in the CDR3. The V gene end was trimmed by 5 bases and the J gene end by 3 bases; junction bases not matched to a gene: 4. Germline CDR1 is LNHDA and CDR2 is SQIVND (reference sequence). CDR3 amino acids: CASSYRGRDYGYTF. For the CDR3, the DNA is TGTGCCAGTAGTTACAGGGGGCGCGACTATGGCTACACCTTC.

This CDR3 reads CASSTFRDTNNEQFF. The CDR3 DNA reads as TGTGCCAGCAGTACGTTCCGGGACACTAACAATGAGCAGTTCTTC. This rearrangement joins TRBV27 to TRBJ2-1; perhaps TRBD1 as D (6 bases). CDR3 length equals 15 residues. Germline V lookup: CDR1 MNHEY, CDR2 SMNVEV (reference sequence). Trimming left V 5 bases short and J 5 bases short, with 16 bases between.

The V and J genes are TRBV11-3 and TRBJ2-1; 9 bases line up with TRBD1. CDR1 and CDR2 from the germline V gene are SGHNT and YENEEA. The CDR3 sequence is 15 residues long. J was trimmed by 4 bases and V by 1 base; bases with no gene match: 2. The CDR3 is CASSLVGQGYNEQFF. CDR3 DNA sequence: TGTGCCAGCAGCTTAGTAGGACAGGGGTACAATGAGCAGTTCTTC. Supplemented by reference TRBV11-3 and TRBJ2-1, the full variable domain reads EAGVVQSPRYKIIEKKQPVAFWCNPISGHNTLYWYLQNLGQGPELLIRYENEEAVDDSQLPKDRFSAERLKGVDSTLKIQPAELGDSAVYLCASSLVGQGYNEQFFGPGTRLTVL.

Here the CDR3 reads CASSLGEGEQFF. CDR3 nucleotides: TGTGCCAGCAGCTTAGGGGAGGGTGAGCAGTTCTTC. The chain links TRBV7-6 to TRBJ2-1; 7 bases fit TRBD2. V lost 1 base and J lost 9; bases outside the gene matches: 0. Germline V lookup: CDR1 SGHVS, CDR2 FNYEAQ. This CDR3 spans 12 amino acids.

This clonotype was observed a few times. This chain uses TRBV7-9 with TRBJ2-5, with TRBD2 matching 10 bases. The CDR3 extends over 16 amino acids. V dropped 5 bases and J dropped 5; count of bases not matched to a gene: 11. CDR1 is SEHNR, CDR2 FQNEAQ, per germline (reference sequence). CDR3 sequence: CASSPGLAAPRETQYF. In nucleotides, the CDR3 is TGTGCCAGCAGCCCCGGACTAGCGGCTCCCCGGGAGACCCAGTACTTC.

This chain joins TRBV7-2 and TRBJ2-3; 7 bases are shared with TRBD2. The CDR3 spans 19 residues. With 5 bases clipped from V and 0 bases from J, the junction kept 17 bases outside the gene matches. In germline, CDR1 is SGHTA, CDR2 FQGNSA. DNA of the CDR3: TGTGCCAGCAGCAAACTAGCGCGCGTGGGCCCGTGGAGCACAGATACGCAGTATTTT. Translated: CASSKLARVGPWSTDTQYF.

V usage is TRBV21-1 and J usage is TRBJ2-5. TRBV21-1 is an annotated pseudogene. There are 12 residues in the CDR3. CDR3 nucleotides: TGTGCCAGCAGCAAACTAAACGAGACCCAGTACTTC. This sequence encodes CASSKLNETQYF.

In this sample, this clonotype turned up a few times. The V call is TRBV20-1, the J call TRBJ2-1, with 8 positions matching TRBD2. The V and J ends lost 6 bases and 0 bases, in that order; junction bases with no gene match: 7. Germline lookup yields CDR1 DFQATT and CDR2 SNEGSKA (reference sequence). The CDR3 has 15 amino acids. The CDR3 nucleotides read TGCAGTGCGGGAACCGGGGGGGACTCCTACAATGAGCAGTTCTTC. It yields the protein CSAGTGGDSYNEQFF.

V is TRBV5-1 and J is TRBJ2-1, with 10 bases aligning to TRBD1. This CDR3 has 14 amino acids. V gave up 8 bases and J gave up 5 bases; unmatched junction bases: 7. CDR1 is SGHRS, CDR2 YFSETQ, per germline. The CDR3 region has the DNA TGCGCCAGTTCGACAGGGGGCAGGGACAATGAGCAGTTCTTC. As protein: CASSTGGRDNEQFF.

The sample holds a few counts of this clonotype. The chain recombines TRBV27 with TRBJ2-7; D remains ambiguous. The V end was cut by 4 bases, the J end by 5 bases, with 9 bases between. The CDR3 spans 12 residues. The germline V gene encodes CDR1 MNHEY and CDR2 SMNVEV (reference sequence). This CDR3 is CASSSPANEQYF. The CDR3 coding sequence is TGTGCCAGCAGTTCACCAGCAAACGAGCAGTACTTC.

CDR3: CASSLAGGGADTQYF. CDR3 coding DNA: TGTGCCAGCAGTTTAGCGGGAGGCGGGGCAGATACGCAGTATTTT. This chain links TRBV28 with TRBJ2-3, with 8 bases that match TRBD2. V gave up 2 bases and J gave up 4 bases; unmatched junction bases: 5. The V gene's germline CDR1 is MDHEN and CDR2 SYDVKM. The CDR3 contains 15 residues.

This clonotype was counted between two and nine times. The rearrangement joins TRBV24-1 to TRBJ2-2, with 9 nucleotides matching TRBD1. CDR3 length equals 15 residues. In germline, CDR1 is KGHDR, CDR2 SFDVKD. V lost 2 bases, J lost 4 bases, and 1 base stayed unmatched. The CDR3 DNA reads TGTGCCACCAGTGATTGGACAGGGGCCACCGGGGAGCTGTTTTTT. Protein: CATSDWTGATGELFF.

This clonotype appeared a few times. This chain connects TRBV5-5 to TRBJ2-1; D is possibly TRBD2 (5 bases). The CDR3 totals 16 residues. V lost 5 bases and J 0 bases, leaving 15 bases between the germline ends. CDR1 and CDR2 from the germline V gene are SGHKS and YYEKEE (reference sequence). The DNA of the CDR3 is TGTGCCAGCAGTCCGCCTGGACTCTCCTCCTACAATGAGCAGTTCTTC. It is translated as CASSPPGLSSYNEQFF.

The V and J genes are TRBV5-6 and TRBJ2-2, with a possible D match to TRBD1 (6 bases). This CDR3 is 18 amino acids long. Germline assignment: CDR1 SGHDT and CDR2 YYEEEE. The V gene lost 4 bases and the J gene lost 6 bases, with 25 bases spanning the gap. The CDR3 sequence is CASSARPGHPLLAGELFF. Here the CDR3 DNA reads TGTGCCAGCAGCGCGCGACCGGGACACCCTCTTCTCGCCGGGGAGCTGTTTTTT.

This clonotype has a handful of counts. J is TRBJ2-5 and V is TRBV5-4; D gene ambiguous. Between the trimmed V and J ends, which lost 3 bases and 1 base, there was a span of 13 bases. The germline CDR1 and CDR2 sequences are SGHNT and YYREEE (reference sequence). The CDR3 contains 15 residues. In DNA form, the CDR3 reads TGTGCCAGCAGCTGGGCCTGGATATCCCAAGAGACCCAGTACTTC. The encoded protein is CASSWAWISQETQYF.

This clonotype was detected only a few times. The chain couples TRBV3-1 to TRBJ1-2; D remains ambiguous. Trimming cost V 1 base and J 4 bases, with 10 bases left between them. This CDR3 region has 14 residues. In germline, CDR1 is LGHDT, CDR2 YNNKEL (reference sequence). CDR3 sequence: CASSQGGSRYGYTF. CDR3 nucleotide sequence: TGTGCCAGCAGCCAAGGGGGAAGTCGCTATGGCTACACCTTC. Full variable domain (outside the CDR3, taken from reference TRBV3-1 and TRBJ1-2): DTAVSQTPKYLVTQMGNDKSIKCEQNLGHDTMYWYKQDSKKFLKIMFSYNNKELIINETVPNRFSPKSPDKAHLNLHINSLELGDSAVYFCASSQGGSRYGYTFGSGTRLTVV.

The chain carries TRBV15 and TRBJ2-1; 11 nucleotides match TRBD2. The J segment lost 4 bases and the V segment lost 5 bases, leaving 7 bases of the junction unmatched. Germline lookup yields CDR1 LNHNV and CDR2 YYDKDF (reference sequence). The CDR3 has 16 amino acids. The CDR3 loop is CATSPPGLAAYNEQFF. The CDR3 DNA is TGTGCCACCAGCCCTCCGGGACTAGCGGCATACAATGAGCAGTTCTTC.

The chain recombines TRBV7-9 with TRBJ2-1; a weak D match, TRBD1 (5 bases). This CDR3 is built from 14 residues. The V end was cut by 1 base, the J end by 7 bases, with 11 bases between. In germline, CDR1 is SEHNR, CDR2 FQNEAQ (reference sequence). CDR3 protein: CASSLEQAINEQFF. CDR3 DNA: TGTGCCAGCAGCTTAGAACAGGCTATAAATGAGCAGTTCTTC.